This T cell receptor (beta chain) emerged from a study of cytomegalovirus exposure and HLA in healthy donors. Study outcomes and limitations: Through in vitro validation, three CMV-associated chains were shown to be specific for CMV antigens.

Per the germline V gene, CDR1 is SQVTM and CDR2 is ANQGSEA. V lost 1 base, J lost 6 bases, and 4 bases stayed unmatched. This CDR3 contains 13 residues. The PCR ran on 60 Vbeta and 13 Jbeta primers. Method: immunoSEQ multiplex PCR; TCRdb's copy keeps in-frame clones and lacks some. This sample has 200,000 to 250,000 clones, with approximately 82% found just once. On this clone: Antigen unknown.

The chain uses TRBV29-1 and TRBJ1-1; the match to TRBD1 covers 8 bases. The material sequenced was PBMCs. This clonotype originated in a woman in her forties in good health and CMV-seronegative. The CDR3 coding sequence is TGCAGCGTTGAAGCCAGGGGGCTCTCTGAAGCTTTCTTT. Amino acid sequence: CSVEARGLSEAFF.